This T cell receptor beta chain is from a study of beta chain features in type 1 diabetes (dated by TCRdb to 2017 to 2018). At the level of the whole study: Mean age, gender distribution, total cell number and subset yield were not different between patients and healthy donors. A total of roughly 110 million sorted cells were examined across all samples, and the number of cells per subset was strongly correlated with RNA yield. The study compared TCRB repertoires of sorted circulating CD4+ T cell subsets between recently diagnosed type 1 diabetes patients and matched healthy donors. Naive and central memory subsets were obtained from all 30 or so donors, but regulatory and stem cell-like memory subsets were isolated from only 8 patients and 8 healthy donors. The investigation overall reported the following: Because cDNA was sequenced instead of genomic DNA, highly expressing activated cells could be over-represented, though the groups showed no difference in activation or CD3 levels. Naive, central memory and regulatory TCRB repertoires appeared more similar among patients than among healthy donors. A moderate but significant shortening of TCRB CDR3 length was observed in type 1 diabetes patients in all four CD4+ subsets. Shorter templates might have been favored by PCR, but patient and control samples were amplified and corrected together, so both groups would have been affected equally by any skew. HLA sub-analyses involved small numbers of individuals, so any influence of HLA type on TCRB rearrangement remained unresolved. At VDJ recombination sites, patients with type 1 diabetes made fewer insertions and deleted more nucleotides, a pattern implying thymic rearrangement abnormalities.

As concerns this clone: Its antigen remains unidentified. No per-base quality is available; no much larger clone lies one base away.

A single peripheral blood draw of roughly 0.11 L on average was collected from each donor into heparinised tubes. Naive, central memory, regulatory and stem cell-like memory CD4+ T cells were sorted on a BD FACSAria II using a panel including CD45RO, CCR7, CD25, CD127, CD95 and CD27. A purity above 95% was achieved for all sorted populations. PBMCs were separated immediately by Lymphoprep density gradient centrifugation and were stained directly, without being cultured. So that batch effects would be minimized, each experiment stained and sorted samples in pairs, pairing one healthy donor with one patient. Deletion took 3 bases off V and 6 bases off J, with a span of 11 bases between the germline ends. As encoded in the germline V gene, CDR1 is SQVTM while CDR2 is ANQGSEA. The CDR3 has 12 amino acids, counting the end cysteine and phenylalanine. Only the CDR3 DNA is retained, 36 bases long and in frame from the first base.

The High Capacity cDNA Reverse Transcription Kit was used to reverse transcribe all of the isolated RNA, meaning that expressed TCRB transcripts were what got sequenced. Naive, central memory and regulatory T cell samples underwent deep immunoSEQ sequencing, averaging approximately 3.5 million total reads per sample. Sorted cells were lysed in RLT buffer and RNA was extracted with DNase-treated RNeasy Micro or Mini kits, depending on cell number. To prevent cross-contamination, each cell subset was processed individually, whereas patient and healthy donor samples were processed jointly. TCRB sequences were amplified from cDNA with the immunoSEQ multiplex PCR, producing 87-bp fragments spanning the CDR3 region. Sequencing of the amplicons was performed on the Illumina HiSeq platform. The published analysis was carried out like this. Synthetic template baselines were used to correct PCR bias computationally, reads within Hamming distance 2 were collapsed together, and singletons that could not be merged were discarded. Reads were aligned to IMGT to assign V, D and J genes, CDR3 length, and insertions or deletions at six rearrangement sites. Within each subset, clonotype counts were normalized to sorted cell number, and only after that were true diversity and Gini coefficients computed with the tcR R package. Repertoire sharing was quantified using the overlap coefficient calculated on TCRB nucleotide sequences. Out-of-frame TCRB sequences from naive cells were analyzed as a proxy for the pre-selection repertoire. TCRdb re-hosts the immuneACCESS table, in-frame sequences only. Its copies lack some clones; in the studies checked, an unresolved V gene accounts for under half of them, and the cause for the rest is not known. That table furnishes V, J and clone size, whereas the DNA furnished D and trimming. This sample comprises more than 300,000 clones, around 16% of them detected only once. More than 0.015% of the sample rests with the top ten.

This sequence was found in a woman aged 18-29 years in good health. The rearrangement combines TRBV29-1 with TRBJ1-1; too little of a D gene remains to name it. The material sequenced was naive CD4+ T cells from blood. The sample's cell subset or site, from its label and the paper: true naive CD4+ T cells. The CDR3 amino acid sequence is: CSVDPTAAEAFF. The sequenced DNA is TGCAGCGTTGACCCCACAGCGGCTGAAGCTTTCTTT.